What follows describes a single TCR beta chain. The antigen it recognizes is unknown. Per-nucleotide qualities are absent, and no much larger clonotype sits a single base away. As encoded in the germline V gene, CDR1 is WSHSY while CDR2 is SAAADI. V and J are truncated by 0 bases and 7 bases respectively, leaving an intervening sequence of 13 bases. The CDR3 covers 15 residues, taking in both the cysteine and the phenylalanine. Only the CDR3 part of the read is kept: 45 bases, read in frame from the first base. The sample originates from a study of cytomegalovirus exposure and HLA in healthy donors (dated by TCRdb to the late 2010s). About the full investigation: According to an earlier analysis of several hundred of the donors, roughly 180 million T cells yielded 95 million to 140 million unique TCR beta sequences and 250 to 350 Gb of sequence data. An early release covering over 500 HLA-typed donors comprised around 300 gigabases of sequencing data and tens of millions of unique TCR sequences. The genetic ancestry cluster associated with self-reported Caucasian donors included over 65% of the roughly 360 genotyped donors. The study aimed to test whether signatures of past pathogen exposure could be identified by cataloging public T cell receptors. The study profiled the T cell repertoires of some 610 subjects by immunosequencing and related them to cytomegalovirus serostatus. A separate validation cohort of roughly 110 different subjects was used in addition to the approximately 700-subject first cohort. To predict cytomegalovirus infection status, the study combined high-throughput TCR immunosequencing, statistical association of individual TCRs with disease status, and machine learning. A later analysis re-examined previously published TCR beta repertoires from roughly 650 donors and added high-resolution HLA genotyping to investigate patterns of TCR occurrence. Rather than drawing on any new phenotypic data, the later analysis identified candidate immune exposures from TCR beta sequences and the way those sequences occurred across donors. An earlier analysis of 587 of the donors used high-throughput TCR beta sequencing to judge whether each TCR beta V gene segment behaved as functional or pseudogenic. Donor age, sex, ethnicity and CMV serostatus were compiled alongside the repertoire data. A later genetic analysis took genome-wide SNP genotypes for about three fifths of the 666 donors and used that subset as a discovery cohort. Every discovery cohort repertoire had been produced on one sequencing platform. Both class I and class II loci were covered by HLA typing, at four-digit resolution. Typing coverage varied by locus: about 629-640 donors for A, B, C, DRB1 and DQB1; 500 to 550 for DQA1; 606 for DPA1; 450 to 480 for DPB1. Roughly five DR-DQ haplotypes were handled as single units for association and clustering, since linkage in the cohort was strong. On average, roughly 240,000 unique TCR beta nucleotide sequences were sequenced per donor among fewer than 500 genotyped donors of the cohort, with 15% to 20% of those sequences being non-productive.

What the research found in general, with its limitations: According to a later analysis, parvovirus B19, influenza, CMV and Epstein-Barr virus appeared linked to several top co-occurrence clusters. Broadly in line with IMGT annotations, most TCR beta V segments showed up in productive rearrangements about 87% or about 30% of the time in an earlier analysis of about 500 of the donors. Most TCR sequences were observed very rarely across donors, whereas some public TCRs were present in many individuals. A few of the identified cytomegalovirus-associated TCR beta chains were confirmed in vitro to be specific for cytomegalovirus antigens. The 87-base-pair reads could not distinguish some IMGT-functional V segments, including TRBV6-2 and TRBV6-3, so those segments were excluded. According to a later analysis, most CMV-associated TCR beta chains appeared to be HLA-restricted, and the HLA associations seemed to be driven largely by CMV exposure. HLA typing was unavailable for some donors at each locus, so association tests used only the typed subset. In a later analysis, TCR association rates were found to vary across HLA loci, with the most associated TCRs seen for DRB1 alleles and the fewest for HLA-C alleles. In a later genetic analysis, fewer N-insertions in productive TCRs were reported among donors in an Asian-associated ancestry cluster than the approximately 670-donor mean. A cluster of highly shared sequence variants was judged likely to represent a technical artifact of the sequencing pipeline. For the cohort, immune exposure information was limited to CMV serostatus. In a later analysis, HLA-associated TCR beta chains were found to be more clonally expanded and to have lower generation probabilities than equally common non-associated chains. It was suggested by the authors that the approach could potentially be generalized to other disease states and immunological phenotypes. The study listed approximately 160 TCR beta chains as associated with cytomegalovirus. Presence/absence analyses assumed roughly uniform sequencing depth across donors, an assumption that may not hold. The classifier was reported to diagnose cytomegalovirus status with high specificity and sensitivity in both the original and validation cohorts. Linkage disequilibrium might explain the correlated functional status among segregating V segments, but an unknown experimental factor could not be ruled out. In a later genetic analysis, a missense DCLRE1C variant was associated with V-gene and J-gene trimming of TCR beta chains, and the association was replicated in an independent cohort. At a false discovery rate of 0.05, a later analysis linked some 17,000 TCR beta sequences to specific HLA alleles. Because counts were too low, roughly 18 rarely observed V segments, including chromosome 9 orphons, were left out of the earlier analysis of 500 to 750 of the donors. Assigning TCR associations to individual alleles was difficult when HLA alleles, especially DR and DQ, strongly co-occurred. A further reported finding was that TCR beta sequences accurately predicted the HLA-A and HLA-B alleles for most subjects in the first cohort. Only TCR beta chains were sequenced in this cohort, and the absence of alpha or paired-chain data limited detectable features.

Library preparation was by the immunoSEQ multiplex PCR assay. The multiplex PCR relied on a mix of 60 forward primers for TCR Vbeta segments and 13 reverse primers for TCR Jbeta segments. Amplification of the CDR3 region of rearranged TCR beta genes was performed with a multiplex PCR assay on genomic DNA. On the Illumina HiSeq System, the amplified TCR beta libraries were sequenced as 87-base-pair reads. Per the original workflow: In a later analysis, tens of millions of unique TCR beta chains were counted across the 666 repertoires, and approximately 11 million of these chains were shared by at least two donors. To remove PCR and sequencing errors, raw reads were error-corrected and collapsed into unique sequences using a nearest-neighbor algorithm that merged closely related sequences. Alignment of CDR3 sequences to IMGT reference sequences was used to assign V, D and J gene segments. For a sequence to be retained, at least a six-nucleotide match to both a V gene segment and a J gene segment was required. A rearrangement was called productive if the CDR3 had no stop codons and remained in frame with V and J, and every other rearrangement was called non-productive. CDR3 was defined according to IMGT convention as the region running from the second conserved V-encoded cysteine to the conserved J-encoded phenylalanine. Sequences without an unambiguous match to a single V gene segment were excluded from the earlier analysis of 500 to 700 of the donors. An earlier analysis of fewer than 650 of the donors classified V segments as functional when productive rearrangements were above 56.7% and as segregating when the standard deviation between donors was above 5%. A statistical classification framework was built to diagnose cytomegalovirus status from the catalog of TCR beta chain sequences. A later analysis assigned V and J genes by comparing TCR nucleotide sequences with IMGT/GENE-DB human TR gene sequences. In a later analysis, CDR3 sequences and most-parsimonious VDJ recombination scenarios were assigned using the TCRdist pipeline. A later analysis defined each TCR beta chain by its CDR3 amino acid sequence plus V-gene family, and excluded reads lacking a unique V-gene family. As a way to deal with suspected cross-contamination and a sequencing artifact, a later analysis dropped 450 to 600 nucleotide sequences that were highly shared and had low generation probability. In a later analysis, a clonal expansion index for each public chain was calculated from normalized within-repertoire ranks of inferred template counts. In a later analysis, generation probabilities were computed with a VDJ recombination model fitted to out-of-frame rearrangements, and the resulting probabilities were checked against IGoR. In a later analysis, TCR-TCR, TCR-HLA and TCR-CMV co-occurrence was scored with hypergeometric tests, and a repertoire-size bias correction was applied to TCR pairs. False discovery rates were estimated in a later analysis by permuting HLA or CMV assignments 20 times. In a later analysis, co-occurring TCRs were grouped using DBSCAN, with TCRdist sequence similarity added in when clustering inside HLA-allele-positive subsets. For co-occurrence clustering, repertoires with fewer than 30,000 or more than 120,000 public chains were excluded, along with 4 to 6 repertoires with anomalous nucleotide sharing. TCRdb holds this immuneACCESS table with in-frame rearrangements only. Some clones are missing; in checked studies, unresolved V genes explain under half, and the rest has no known cause. The D gene and trimming were derived from the DNA, and the V and J assignments and clone size from that table. This sample lists fewer than 250,000 clones; over 70% were detected once. The ten largest clones take up 1.6% of the sample.

The cohort was made up of 500 to 800 healthy bone marrow donors. Cohort members were all nominally healthy when sampled, although unrecorded immune exposures were likely present. The donor tested CMV seronegative and was one of the 352 seronegative cohort members. Every donor gave a peripheral blood sample, and the peripheral blood mononuclear cells from that sample were used for TCR beta sequencing. The Qiagen DNeasy Blood Extraction Kit was used to extract genomic DNA from the blood cell samples. Sequencing used PBMCs. The TCR sequence derives from a woman aged 18-35 years in good health and CMV-seronegative. This receptor chain uses TRBV10-2 and TRBJ2-1; 5 matching bases give a weak D call of TRBD2. The CDR3 amino acid sequence is: CASSESAGLSNEQFF. The DNA reads as follows: TGCGCCAGCAGTGAGTCGGCGGGTCTCTCGAATGAGCAGTTCTTC.